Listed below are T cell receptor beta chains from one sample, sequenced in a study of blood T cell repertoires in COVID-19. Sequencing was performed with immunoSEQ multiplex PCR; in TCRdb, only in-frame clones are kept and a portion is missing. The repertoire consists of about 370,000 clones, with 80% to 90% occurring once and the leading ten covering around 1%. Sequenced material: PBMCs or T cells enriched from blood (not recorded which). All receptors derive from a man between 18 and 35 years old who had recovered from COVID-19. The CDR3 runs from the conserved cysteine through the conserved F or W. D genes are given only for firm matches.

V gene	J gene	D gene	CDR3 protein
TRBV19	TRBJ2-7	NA	CASTVTGIGSYEQYF
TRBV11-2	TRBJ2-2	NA	CASRTANTGELFF
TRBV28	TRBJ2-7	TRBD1	CASSFRTGEYEQYF
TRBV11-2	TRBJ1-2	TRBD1	CASSLARDRGRGGYTF
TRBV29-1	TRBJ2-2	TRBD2	CSVVVGGISGNTGELFF
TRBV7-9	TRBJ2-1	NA	CASSFAASSYNEQFF
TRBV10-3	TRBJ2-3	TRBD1	CAIRETGGADTQYF
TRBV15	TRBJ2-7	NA	CATSRDRVQGGINHYEQYF
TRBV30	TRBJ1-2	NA	CAWSLTSYGYTF
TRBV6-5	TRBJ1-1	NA	CASTQGTDLEAFF
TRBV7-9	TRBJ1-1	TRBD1	CASKGQLLEAFF
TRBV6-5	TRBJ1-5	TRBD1	CASSPGTGILKPQHF
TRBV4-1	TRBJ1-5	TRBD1	CASSYDPGQEDNQPQHF
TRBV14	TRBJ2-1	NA	CASSQDLRAFSYNEQFF
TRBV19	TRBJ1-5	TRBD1	CASSTGGRGQPQHF
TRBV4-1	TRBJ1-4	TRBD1	CASSQVLGTDEKLFF
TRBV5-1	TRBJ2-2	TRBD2	CASSIGNSGRNTGELFF
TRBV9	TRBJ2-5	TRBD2	CASSVGGGPQETQYF
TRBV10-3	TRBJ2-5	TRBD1	CAISTGQGGTQYF
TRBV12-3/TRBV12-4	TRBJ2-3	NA	CASSISGYTQYF
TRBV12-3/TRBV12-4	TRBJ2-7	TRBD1	CASSFTGVAEQYF
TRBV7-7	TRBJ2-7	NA	CASSLAYAGNYEQYF
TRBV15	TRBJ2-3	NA	CATSRERKEITDTQYF